This T cell receptor (beta chain) was obtained from a study of T cell repertoires in cytomegalovirus infection. This clonotype has only a few counts. Its antigen remains unknown. TCRdb ran MiXCR on the reads and lists one entry per CDR3 protein. The profile covers around 770,000 distinct CDR3 sequences, with about 28% appearing a single time and around 13% taken by the ten largest. The CDR3 contains 15 residues. Germline V gene sequence: CDR1 SEHNR, CDR2 FQNEAQ (reference sequence). Trimming removed 1 base from V and 3 bases from J, with 10 bases in between. This clonotype was obtained from a human donor in good health (CMV status not recorded). Some clones in this sample may be carry-over from other donors' samples. The genes are TRBV7-9 and TRBJ1-3; no definite D call. The sample here was cultured CD8+ T cells from PBMCs, taken from culture after CMV antigen stimulation. The CDR3 DNA sequence: TGTGCCAGCAGCTTAGTGTTCGGCAGTGGAAACACCATATATTTT. It encodes CASSLVFGSGNTIYF.